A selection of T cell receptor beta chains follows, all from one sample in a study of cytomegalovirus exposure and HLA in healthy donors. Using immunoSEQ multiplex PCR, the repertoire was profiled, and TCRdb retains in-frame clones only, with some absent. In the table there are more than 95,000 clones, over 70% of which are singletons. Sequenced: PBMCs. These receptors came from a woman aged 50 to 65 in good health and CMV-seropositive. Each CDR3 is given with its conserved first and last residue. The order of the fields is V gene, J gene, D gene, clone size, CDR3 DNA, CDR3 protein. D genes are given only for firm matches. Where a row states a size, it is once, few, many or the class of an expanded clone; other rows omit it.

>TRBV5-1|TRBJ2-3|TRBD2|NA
TGCGCCAGCAGCCTTAGCGGGGACACAGATACGCAGTATTTT
CASSLSGDTDTQYF
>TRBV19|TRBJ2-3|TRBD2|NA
TGTGCCAGCTCGAAGCGGGAGGGCCGATCAGATACGCAGTATTTT
CASSKREGRSDTQYF
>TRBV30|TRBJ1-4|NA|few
TGTGCCTGGAGTTTCGGGCAGGGGTCCGAAAAACTGTTTTTT
CAWSFGQGSEKLFF
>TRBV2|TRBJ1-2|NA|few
TGTGCCAGCGGTCAGGATAACTATGGCTACACCTTC
CASGQDNYGYTF
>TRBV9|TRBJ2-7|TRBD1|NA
TGTGCCAGCACCAGGGACAGCACCTTCTACGAGCAGTACTTC
CASTRDSTFYEQYF
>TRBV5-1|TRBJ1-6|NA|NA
TGCGCCAGCAGCTTGTCAGGAAATAATTCACCCCTCCACTTT
CASSLSGNNSPLHF
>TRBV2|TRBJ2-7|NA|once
TGTGCCAGCACCAAACTAATGCCCTACGAGCAGTACTTC
CASTKLMPYEQYF
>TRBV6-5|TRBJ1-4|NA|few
TGTGCCAGCAGTCCGACAGGTTCTAGTGAAAAACTGTTTTTT
CASSPTGSSEKLFF
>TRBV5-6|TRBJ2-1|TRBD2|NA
TGTGCCAGCAGCCTGAGGACTAGCTGGTACAATGAGCAGTTCTTC
CASSLRTSWYNEQFF
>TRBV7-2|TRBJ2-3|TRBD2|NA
TGTGCCAGCAGACGACCGGGACTAGCGGGAGATACGCAGTATTTT
CASRRPGLAGDTQYF
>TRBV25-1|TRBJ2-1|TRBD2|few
TGTGCCAGCAGGGAAGCGGGGGGGCCCCATGAGCAGTTCTTC
CASREAGGPHEQFF